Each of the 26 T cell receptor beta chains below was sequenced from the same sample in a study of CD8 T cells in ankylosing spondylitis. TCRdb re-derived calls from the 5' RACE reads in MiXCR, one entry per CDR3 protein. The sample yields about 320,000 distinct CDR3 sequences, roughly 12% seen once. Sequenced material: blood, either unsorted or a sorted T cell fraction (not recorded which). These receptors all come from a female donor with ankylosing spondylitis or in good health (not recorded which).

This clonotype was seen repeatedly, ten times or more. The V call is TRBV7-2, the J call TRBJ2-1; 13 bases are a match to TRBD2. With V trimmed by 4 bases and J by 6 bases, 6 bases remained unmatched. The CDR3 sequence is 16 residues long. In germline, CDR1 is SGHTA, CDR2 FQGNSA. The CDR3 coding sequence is TGTGCCAGCAGCTCTCGGACTAGCGGGGGCCCCAATGAGCAGTTCTTC. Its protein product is CASSSRTSGGPNEQFF.

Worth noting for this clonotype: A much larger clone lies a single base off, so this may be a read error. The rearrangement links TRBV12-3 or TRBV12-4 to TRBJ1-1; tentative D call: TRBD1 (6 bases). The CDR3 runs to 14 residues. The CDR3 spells CASRPRQARAEAFF. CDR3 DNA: TGTGCCAGCAGACCGCGACAGGCAAGGGCTGAAGCCTTCTTT.

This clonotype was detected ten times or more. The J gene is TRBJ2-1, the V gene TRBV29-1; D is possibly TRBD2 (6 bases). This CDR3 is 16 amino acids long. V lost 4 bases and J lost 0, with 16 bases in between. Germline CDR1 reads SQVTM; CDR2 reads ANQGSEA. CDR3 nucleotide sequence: TGCAGCGTTGGAACTGCTGCCGGGGGCTCCTACAATGAGCAGTTCTTC. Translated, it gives CSVGTAAGGSYNEQFF.

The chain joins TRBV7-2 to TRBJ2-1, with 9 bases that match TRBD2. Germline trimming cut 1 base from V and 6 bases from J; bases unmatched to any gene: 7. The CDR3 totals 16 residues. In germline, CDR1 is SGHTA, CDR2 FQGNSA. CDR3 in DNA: TGTGCCAGCAGCTTAGTTGGGACTAGCTTGGGCAATGAGCAGTTCTTC. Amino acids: CASSLVGTSLGNEQFF. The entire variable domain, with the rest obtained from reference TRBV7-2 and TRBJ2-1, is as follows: GAGVSQSPSNKVTEKGKDVELRCDPISGHTALYWYRQSLGQGLEFLIYFQGNSAPDKSGLPSDRFSAERTGGSVSTLTIQRTQQEDSAVYLCASSLVGTSLGNEQFFGPGTRLTVL.

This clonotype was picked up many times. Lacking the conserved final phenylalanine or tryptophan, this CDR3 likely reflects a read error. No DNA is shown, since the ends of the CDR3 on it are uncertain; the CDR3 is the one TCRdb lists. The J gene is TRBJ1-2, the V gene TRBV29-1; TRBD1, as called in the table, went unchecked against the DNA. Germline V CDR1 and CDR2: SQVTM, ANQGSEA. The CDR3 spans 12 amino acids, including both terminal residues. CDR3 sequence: CSVEQTTDRGFS.

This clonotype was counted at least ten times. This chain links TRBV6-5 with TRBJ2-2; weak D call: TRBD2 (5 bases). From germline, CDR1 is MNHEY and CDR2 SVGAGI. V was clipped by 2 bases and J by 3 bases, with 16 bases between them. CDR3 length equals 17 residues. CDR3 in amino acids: CASSYGVAGGDTGELFF. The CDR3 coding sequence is TGTGCCAGCAGTTACGGAGTAGCAGGAGGCGACACCGGGGAGCTGTTTTTT.

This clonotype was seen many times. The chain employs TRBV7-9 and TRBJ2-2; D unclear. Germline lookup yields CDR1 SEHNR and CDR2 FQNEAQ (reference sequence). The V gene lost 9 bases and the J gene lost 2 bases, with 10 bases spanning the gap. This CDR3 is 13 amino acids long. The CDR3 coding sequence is TGTGCCAGTATACAGAGCAACACCGGGGAGCTGTTTTTT. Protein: CASIQSNTGELFF.

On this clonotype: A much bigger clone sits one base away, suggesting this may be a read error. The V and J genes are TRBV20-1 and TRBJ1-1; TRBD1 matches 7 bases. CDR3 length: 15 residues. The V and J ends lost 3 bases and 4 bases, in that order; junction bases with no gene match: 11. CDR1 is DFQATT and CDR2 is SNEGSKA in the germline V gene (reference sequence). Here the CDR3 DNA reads TGCAGTGCTAGGGGGGCCAGGGGGGAAACCACTGAAGCTTTCTTT. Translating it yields CSARGARGETTEAFF.

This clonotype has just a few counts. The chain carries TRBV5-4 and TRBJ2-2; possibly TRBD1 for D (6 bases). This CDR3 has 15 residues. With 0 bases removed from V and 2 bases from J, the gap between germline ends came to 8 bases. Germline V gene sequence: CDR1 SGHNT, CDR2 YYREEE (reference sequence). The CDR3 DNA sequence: TGTGCCAGCAGCTTGGGGGACACAAACACCGGGGAGCTGTTTTTT. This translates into CASSLGDTNTGELFF.

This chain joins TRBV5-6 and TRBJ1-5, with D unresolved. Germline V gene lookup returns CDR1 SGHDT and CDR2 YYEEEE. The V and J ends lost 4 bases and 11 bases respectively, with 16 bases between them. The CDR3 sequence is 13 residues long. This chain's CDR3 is CASSPWRDPSQHF. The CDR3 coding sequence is TGTGCCAGCAGCCCCTGGCGGGATCCATCCCAGCATTTT.

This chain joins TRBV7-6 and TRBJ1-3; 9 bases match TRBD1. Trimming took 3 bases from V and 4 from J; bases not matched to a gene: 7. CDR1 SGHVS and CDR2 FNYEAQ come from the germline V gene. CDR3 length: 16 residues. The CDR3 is CASSFFGQGTGNTIYF. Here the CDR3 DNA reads TGTGCCAGCAGCTTCTTCGGACAGGGGACCGGAAACACCATATATTTT.

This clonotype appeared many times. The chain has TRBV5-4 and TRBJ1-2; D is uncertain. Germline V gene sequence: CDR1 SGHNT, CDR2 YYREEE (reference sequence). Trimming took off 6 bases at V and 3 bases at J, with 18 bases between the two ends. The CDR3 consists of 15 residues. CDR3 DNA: TGTGCCAGCACCCTGGAGGGCCGCCGGGACTATGGCTACACCTTC. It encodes CASTLEGRRDYGYTF. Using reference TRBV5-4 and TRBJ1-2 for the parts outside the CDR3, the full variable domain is ETGVTQSPTHLIKTRGQQVTLRCSSQSGHNTVSWYQQALGQGPQFIFQYYREEENGRGNFPPRFSGLQFPNYSSELNVNALELDDSALYLCASTLEGRRDYGYTFGSGTRLTVV.

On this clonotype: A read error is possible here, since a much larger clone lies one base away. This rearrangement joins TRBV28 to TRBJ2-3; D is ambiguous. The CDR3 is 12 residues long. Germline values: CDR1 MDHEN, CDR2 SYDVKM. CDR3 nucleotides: TGTGCCAGCAGAGAGATCCCAGATACGCTGTATTTT. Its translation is CASREIPDTLYF.

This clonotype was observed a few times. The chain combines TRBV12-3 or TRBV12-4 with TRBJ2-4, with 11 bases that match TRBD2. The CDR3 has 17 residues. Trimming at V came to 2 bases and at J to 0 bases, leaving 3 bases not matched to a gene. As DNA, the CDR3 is TGTGCCAGCAGTTTAACTAGCGGGGGACTAGCCAAAAACATTCAGTACTTC. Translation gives CASSLTSGGLAKNIQYF.

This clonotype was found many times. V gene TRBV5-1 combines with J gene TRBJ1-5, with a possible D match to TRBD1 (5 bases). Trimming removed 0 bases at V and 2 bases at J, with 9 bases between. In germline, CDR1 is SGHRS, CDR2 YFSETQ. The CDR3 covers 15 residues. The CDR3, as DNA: TGCGCCAGCAGCTTGGCCGGGGCAGGCAATCAGCCCCAGCATTTT. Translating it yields CASSLAGAGNQPQHF.

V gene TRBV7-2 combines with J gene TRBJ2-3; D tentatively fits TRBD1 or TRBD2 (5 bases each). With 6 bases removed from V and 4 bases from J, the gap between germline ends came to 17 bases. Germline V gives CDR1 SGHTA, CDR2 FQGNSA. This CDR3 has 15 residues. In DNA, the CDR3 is TGTGCCAGCAGTCCCGGGTCTCGGGGCGCAGATACGCAGTATTTT. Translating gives CASSPGSRGADTQYF.

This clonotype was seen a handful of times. CDR3: CASSQFRTGNTEAFF. CDR3 nucleotide sequence: TGTGCCAGCAGCCAGTTTCGGACGGGGAACACTGAAGCTTTCTTT. The genes are TRBV5-5 and TRBJ1-1; D call uncertain. The germline V and J ends were trimmed by 4 bases and 1 base, with 14 bases remaining between them. Per the germline V gene, CDR1 is SGHKS and CDR2 is YYEKEE (reference sequence). The CDR3 consists of 15 residues.

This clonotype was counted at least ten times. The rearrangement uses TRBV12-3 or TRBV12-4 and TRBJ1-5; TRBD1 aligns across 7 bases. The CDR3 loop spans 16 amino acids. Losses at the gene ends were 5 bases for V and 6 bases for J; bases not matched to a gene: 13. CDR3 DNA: TGTGCCAGCAGTAAAGGAGGGGGCTGGGTAGGTCAGCCCCAGCATTTT. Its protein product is CASSKGGGWVGQPQHF.

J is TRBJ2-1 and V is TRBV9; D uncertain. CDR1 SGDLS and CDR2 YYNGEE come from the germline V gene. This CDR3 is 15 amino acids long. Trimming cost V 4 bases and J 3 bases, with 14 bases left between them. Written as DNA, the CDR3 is TGTGCCAGCAGCCCTCCTCAGACCTTCTACAATGAGCAGTTCTTC. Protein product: CASSPPQTFYNEQFF.

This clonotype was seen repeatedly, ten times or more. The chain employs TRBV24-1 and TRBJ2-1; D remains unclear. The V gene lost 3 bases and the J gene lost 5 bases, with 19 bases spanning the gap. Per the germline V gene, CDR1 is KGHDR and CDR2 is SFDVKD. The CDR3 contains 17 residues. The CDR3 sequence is CATSDPKVEVFHNEQFF. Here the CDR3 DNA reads TGTGCCACCAGTGATCCCAAGGTTGAAGTTTTCCACAATGAGCAGTTCTTC.

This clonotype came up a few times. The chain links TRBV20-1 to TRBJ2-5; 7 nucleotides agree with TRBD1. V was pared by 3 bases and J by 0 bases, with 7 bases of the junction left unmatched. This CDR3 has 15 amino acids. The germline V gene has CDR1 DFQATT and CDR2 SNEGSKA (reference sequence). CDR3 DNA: TGCAGTGCTAGGACAGGGATGGGGTACCAAGAGACCCAGTACTTC. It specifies CSARTGMGYQETQYF.

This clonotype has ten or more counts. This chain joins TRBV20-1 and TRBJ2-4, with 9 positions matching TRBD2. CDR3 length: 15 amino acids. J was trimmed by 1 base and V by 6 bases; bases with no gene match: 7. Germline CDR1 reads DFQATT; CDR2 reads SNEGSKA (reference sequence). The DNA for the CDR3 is TGCAGTGCCGCCACGCGGGAGGGGGCCAAAAACATTCAGTACTTC. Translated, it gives CSAATREGAKNIQYF.

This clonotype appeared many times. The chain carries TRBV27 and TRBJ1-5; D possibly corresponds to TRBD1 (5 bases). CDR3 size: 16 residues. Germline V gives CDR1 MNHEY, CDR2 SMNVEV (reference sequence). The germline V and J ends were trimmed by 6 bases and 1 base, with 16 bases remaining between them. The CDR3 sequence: CASREGSWASNQPQHF. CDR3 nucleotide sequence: TGTGCCAGCAGGGAGGGGAGTTGGGCGAGCAATCAGCCCCAGCATTTT.

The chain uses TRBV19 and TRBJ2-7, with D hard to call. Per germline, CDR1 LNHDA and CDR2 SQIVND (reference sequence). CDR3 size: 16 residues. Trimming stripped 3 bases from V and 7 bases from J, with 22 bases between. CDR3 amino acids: CASSIGSTPAMREQYF. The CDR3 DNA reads TGTGCCAGTAGTATTGGTTCCACACCCGCTATGAGGGAGCAGTACTTC.

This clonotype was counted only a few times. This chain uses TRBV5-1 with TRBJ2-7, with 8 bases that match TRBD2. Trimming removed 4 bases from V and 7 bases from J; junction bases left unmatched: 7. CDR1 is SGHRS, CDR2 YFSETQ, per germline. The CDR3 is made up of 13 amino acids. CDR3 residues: CASSSSGIGEQYF. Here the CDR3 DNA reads TGCGCCAGCAGCAGTAGCGGGATTGGGGAGCAGTACTTC.

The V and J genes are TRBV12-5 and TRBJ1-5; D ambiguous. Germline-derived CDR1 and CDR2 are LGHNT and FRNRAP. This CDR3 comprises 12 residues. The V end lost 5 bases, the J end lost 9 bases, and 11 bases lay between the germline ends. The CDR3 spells CASGTDGRPQHF. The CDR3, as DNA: TGTGCTAGTGGTACCGACGGGCGGCCCCAGCATTTT.